The entry below gives a single T cell receptor (beta chain) sequence along with its context. The specificity of this receptor is unknown. Base qualities are not provided; no much larger clone lies one nucleotide away. The sample comes from a study of cytomegalovirus exposure and HLA in healthy donors (dated by TCRdb to about 2017). Study-wide context: An earlier analysis of some 620 of the donors reported roughly 300 Gb of sequence data and some 110 million unique TCR beta sequences obtained from 150 million to 200 million T cells. Roughly 300 gigabases of sequencing data and around 85 million unique TCR sequences made up an early release that covered about 640 HLA-typed donors. In a later genetic analysis, genome-wide SNP genotypes for about 55% of the roughly 700 donors were used, and that subset was treated as a discovery cohort. In addition to the first cohort of around 670 subjects, a separate validation cohort of 100 to 150 different subjects was used. Of the 398 genotyped donors, approximately 81% were placed in the genetic ancestry cluster associated with self-reported Caucasian donors. The study profiled the T cell repertoires of under 700 subjects by immunosequencing and related them to cytomegalovirus serostatus. To study patterns of TCR occurrence, a later analysis re-analyzed previously published TCR beta repertoires from several hundred donors and added high-resolution HLA genotyping. HLA typing covered class I and class II loci at four-digit resolution. Four to six DR-DQ haplotypes were handled as single units for association and clustering, since linkage in the cohort was strong. The study combined high-throughput TCR immunosequencing, statistical association of individual TCRs with disease status, and machine learning to predict cytomegalovirus infection status. Rather than drawing on any new phenotypic data, the later analysis identified candidate immune exposures from TCR beta sequences and the way those sequences occurred across donors. Alongside the repertoire data, information on donor age, sex, ethnicity and CMV serostatus was compiled. An earlier analysis of around 540 of the donors applied high-throughput TCR beta sequencing to assess whether each TCR beta V gene segment acted as functional or pseudogenic. The number of typed donors differed by locus: about 629-630 for A, B, C, DRB1 and DQB1; approximately 520 for DQA1; approximately 610 for DPA1; and about 450 for DPB1. Every discovery cohort repertoire had been produced on one sequencing platform. The study aimed to test whether cataloging public T cell receptors could reveal signatures of past pathogen exposure. Among roughly 400 genotyped donors of the cohort, an average of roughly 230,000 unique TCR beta nucleotide sequences was sequenced per donor, of which about 19% were non-productive. General study outcomes and caveats: Across donors, most TCR sequences were observed very rarely, whereas some public TCRs were present in many individuals. V-gene and J-gene trimming of TCR beta chains was associated with a missense DCLRE1C variant in a later genetic analysis, and the association was replicated in an independent cohort. Because some donors lacked HLA typing at each locus, the association tests relied only on the typed subset. Linkage disequilibrium might explain the correlated functional status among segregating V segments, but an unknown experimental factor could not be excluded. A later analysis found that most CMV-associated TCR beta chains appeared HLA-restricted, with HLA associations seemingly driven largely by CMV exposure. A few of the identified cytomegalovirus-associated TCR beta chains were confirmed in vitro to be specific for cytomegalovirus antigens. A further reported finding was that TCR beta sequences accurately predicted the HLA-A and HLA-B alleles for most subjects in the first cohort. According to a later analysis, parvovirus B19, influenza, CMV and Epstein-Barr virus appeared linked to several top co-occurrence clusters. Because counts were too low, seventeen rarely observed V segments, including chromosome 9 orphons, were excluded from the earlier analysis of around 590 of the donors. When HLA alleles, especially DR and DQ, strongly co-occurred, attributing TCR associations to individual alleles was difficult. Compared with the approximately 700-donor mean, donors in an Asian-associated ancestry cluster had fewer N-insertions in productive TCRs, according to a later genetic analysis. The authors suggested that the approach could potentially be generalized to other disease states and immunological phenotypes. The classifier was reported to diagnose cytomegalovirus status with high specificity and sensitivity in both the original and validation cohorts. Some IMGT-functional V segments, including TRBV6-2 and TRBV6-3, could not be distinguished by the 87-base-pair reads and were therefore excluded. Compared with equally common non-associated chains, HLA-associated TCR beta chains in a later analysis were more clonally expanded and had lower generation probabilities. In an earlier analysis of several hundred of the donors, most TCR beta V segments were observed in productive rearrangements about 90% or about 30% of the time, broadly matching IMGT annotations. The study gave a list of 150 to 200 TCR beta chains associated with cytomegalovirus. A later analysis associated approximately 17,000 TCR beta sequences with specific HLA alleles at a false discovery rate of 0.05. The cohort was sequenced for TCR beta chains only, and without alpha or paired-chain data the features that could be detected were limited. In a later analysis, the rate of TCR association differed among HLA loci, with DRB1 alleles having the most associated TCRs and HLA-C alleles having the fewest. Immune exposure information for the cohort was limited to CMV serostatus. A cluster of highly shared sequence variants was judged likely to be a technical artifact of the sequencing pipeline. Sequencing depth was assumed to be roughly uniform across donors in the presence/absence analyses, though that assumption may not hold.

The cohort consisted of more than 650 healthy bone marrow donors. At the time of sampling, all cohort members were nominally healthy, though unrecorded immune exposures were likely present. The donor was CMV seronegative and belonged to the group of around 350 seronegative cohort members. A peripheral blood sample was provided by each donor, and peripheral blood mononuclear cells were used for TCR beta sequencing. Genomic DNA extraction from the blood cell samples was performed with the Qiagen DNeasy Blood Extraction Kit. CDR1 SGHRS and CDR2 YFSETQ are derived from the germline V gene. V ends up 4 bases short and J 2 bases short, with an unmatched junction base count of 6. Its CDR3 holds 15 amino acids, cysteine through phenylalanine. This entry keeps only the CDR3 DNA: 45 bases, framed from base 1. The library was generated by the immunoSEQ multiplex PCR assay. For the multiplex PCR, a mixture combining 60 forward primers for TCR Vbeta segments and 13 reverse primers for TCR Jbeta segments was used. Amplification of the CDR3 region of rearranged TCR beta genes was performed with a multiplex PCR assay on genomic DNA. The amplified TCR beta libraries were sequenced on the Illumina HiSeq System as 87-base-pair reads. Turning to the authors' computational methods: A later analysis counted about 82 million unique TCR beta chains across the 500 to 850 repertoires, and around 9.9 million of these chains were shared by at least two donors. Raw reads were error-corrected and collapsed into unique sequences with a nearest-neighbor algorithm that merged closely related sequences to remove PCR and sequencing errors. CDR3 sequences were aligned to IMGT reference sequences to assign V, D and J gene segments. Each retained sequence needed at least a six-nucleotide match to both a V gene segment and a J gene segment. Rearrangements were classified as productive when the CDR3 lacked stop codons and remained in frame with V and J, and all other rearrangements were classified as non-productive. Following IMGT convention, CDR3 was defined as the stretch from the second conserved V-encoded cysteine up to the conserved J-encoded phenylalanine. In an earlier analysis of more than 550 of the donors, sequences lacking an unambiguous match to a single V gene segment were excluded. An earlier analysis of 450 to 650 of the donors called V segments functional above 56.7% productive rearrangements and segregating when the between-donor standard deviation exceeded 5%. To diagnose cytomegalovirus status from the catalog of TCR beta chain sequences, a statistical classification framework was built. V and J gene assignment, in a later analysis, came from comparing TCR nucleotide sequences with IMGT/GENE-DB human TR gene sequences. In a later analysis, CDR3 sequences and most-parsimonious VDJ recombination scenarios were assigned using the TCRdist pipeline. A later analysis defined each TCR beta chain by its CDR3 amino acid sequence plus V-gene family, and excluded reads lacking a unique V-gene family. As a way to deal with suspected cross-contamination and a sequencing artifact, a later analysis dropped nearly 600 nucleotide sequences that were highly shared and had low generation probability. In a later analysis, a clonal expansion index was calculated for each public chain from normalized within-repertoire ranks of inferred template counts. Generation probabilities in a later analysis came from a VDJ recombination model fitted to out-of-frame rearrangements, and those results were checked against IGoR. In a later analysis, TCR-TCR, TCR-HLA and TCR-CMV co-occurrence was scored with hypergeometric tests, and a repertoire-size bias correction was applied to TCR pairs. A later analysis estimated false discovery rates by permuting HLA or CMV assignments 20 times. A later analysis grouped co-occurring TCRs with DBSCAN, adding TCRdist sequence similarity when clustering within HLA-allele-positive subsets. Repertoires with fewer than 30,000 or more than 120,000 public chains, plus five repertoires with anomalous nucleotide sharing, were excluded from co-occurrence clustering. This immuneACCESS table, as held by TCRdb, lists in-frame sequences with V and J called but not all clones. Of the missing ones, under half trace to an unresolved V gene in checked studies; the others have no known cause. V and J calls and clone size follow that table, whereas D and trimming were derived from the DNA. This sample comprises around 280,000 clones, about 90% of them detected only once. The top ten clonotypes cover about 2% of the sample.

The clonotype comes from a young woman in good health and CMV-seronegative. The chain is made from TRBV5-1 and TRBJ2-4; 7 bases in the junction line up with TRBD2. Input material: PBMCs. The bases read TGCGCCAGCAGCCCCCCAGCGGGACCCAAAAACATTCAGTACTTC. The translation is CASSPPAGPKNIQYF.